Below, one TCR beta chain is given with its context. The sample comes from a study of regulatory T cells in long-lasting Graves disease. The time point: persistent/refractory GD, antithyroid drugs over 5 years with positive TRAb. RNA extracted from PBMCs served as the sequencing template. An endocrinology department located in Xi'an, China, was where the patients came from. Into tubes containing EDTA, 7.5 to 9.5 milliliters of peripheral blood were drawn. Construction of the TCR beta libraries employed iRepertoire HTBI primers in conjunction with Arm-PCR of CDR3 regions. TCRdb re-analysed the multiplex PCR reads in MiXCR, keeping a single row per CDR3 protein. The sample records 400,000 to 450,000 distinct CDR3 sequences, about 25% being singletons. After removal of 5 bases from V and 5 bases from J, the junction contained 9 bases not matched to a gene. CDR3 length equals 13 residues. Germline CDR1 is DFQATT and CDR2 is SNEGSKA (reference sequence).

The gene calls are TRBV20-1 and TRBJ2-7; 7 bases match TRBD1. The specimen was peripheral blood mononuclear cells (PBMCs), collected when the disease was refractory, from a patient treated with antithyroid drugs. The sequence came from a female donor with Graves disease. The CDR3 reads CSAQKTGVNEQYF. The CDR3 nucleotides read TGCAGTGCTCAGAAAACAGGGGTGAACGAGCAGTACTTC.